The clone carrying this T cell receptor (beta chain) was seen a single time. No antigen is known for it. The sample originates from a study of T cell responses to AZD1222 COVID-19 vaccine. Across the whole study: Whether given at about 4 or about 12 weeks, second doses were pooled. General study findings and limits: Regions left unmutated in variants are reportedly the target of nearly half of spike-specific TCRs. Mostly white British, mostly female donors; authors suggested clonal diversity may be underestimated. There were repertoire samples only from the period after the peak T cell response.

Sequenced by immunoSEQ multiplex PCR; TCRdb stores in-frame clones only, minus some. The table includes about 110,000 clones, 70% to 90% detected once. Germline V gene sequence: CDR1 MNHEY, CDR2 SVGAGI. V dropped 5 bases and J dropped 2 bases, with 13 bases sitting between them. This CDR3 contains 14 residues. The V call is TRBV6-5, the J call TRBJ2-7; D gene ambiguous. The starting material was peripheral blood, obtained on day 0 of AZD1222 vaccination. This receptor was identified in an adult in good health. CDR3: CASSNRWTAYEQYF. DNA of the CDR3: TGTGCCAGCAGTAACCGGTGGACCGCCTACGAGCAGTACTTC.